Following are 18 T cell receptor beta chains from one sample sequenced in a study of blood T cell repertoires in COVID-19. Profiled with immunoSEQ multiplex PCR; TCRdb holds only in-frame clones, not every one. The sample yields some 150,000 clones, roughly 80% seen once. Sequenced sample: peripheral blood. These receptors were taken from a woman aged 40 to 50 with active or convalescent COVID-19.

This sequence joins TRBV7-9 and TRBJ2-1; perhaps TRBD2 as D (6 bases). Trimming took off 1 base at V and 1 base at J, with 14 bases between the two ends. Germline CDR1 SEHNR, CDR2 FQNEAQ (reference sequence). There are 17 residues in the CDR3. The CDR3 nucleotides are TGTGCCAGCAGCTTAGACCCGGGACTGGATTCCTACAATGAGCAGTTCTTC. Amino acids: CASSLDPGLDSYNEQFF.

The chain carries TRBV30 and TRBJ1-1; tentative D call: TRBD1 (6 bases). The germline gives CDR1 GTSNPN, CDR2 SVGIG (reference sequence). The CDR3 totals 13 residues. With 5 bases removed from V and 1 base from J, the gap between germline ends came to 11 bases. CDR3 bases: TGTGCCTGGGCCTTGGACAGGAACACTGAAGCTTTCTTT. Translating it yields CAWALDRNTEAFF.

This chain uses TRBV27 with TRBJ2-3; possibly TRBD1 for D (6 bases). CDR3 length equals 16 residues. Germline CDR1 MNHEY, CDR2 SMNVEV (reference sequence). Trimming shortened V by 2 bases and J by 2 bases, and 14 bases separated the two germline ends. The CDR3 protein is CASSLAGAILTDTQYF. The CDR3 nucleotides are TGTGCCAGCAGTTTAGCAGGGGCCATCCTCACAGATACGCAGTATTTT.

This sequence joins TRBV13 and TRBJ2-2, with 11 bases that match TRBD2. The germline V gene encodes CDR1 PRHDT and CDR2 FYEKMQ (reference sequence). The ends lost 4 bases at V and 1 base at J; junction bases unmatched: 5. The CDR3 has 17 amino acids. The CDR3: CASSYRLAGGNTGELFF. CDR3 coding DNA: TGTGCCAGCAGCTACCGTCTAGCGGGGGGGAACACCGGGGAGCTGTTTTTT.

This chain links TRBV30 with TRBJ1-6, with 9 nucleotides matching TRBD1. J was trimmed by 10 bases and V by 7 bases; bases with no gene match: 8. Germline V gene sequence: CDR1 GTSNPN, CDR2 SVGIG (reference sequence). The CDR3 is 13 residues long. CDR3 residues: CASPGQGGSPLHF. The CDR3 DNA sequence: TGTGCCTCCCCGGGACAGGGAGGCTCACCCCTCCACTTT.

The chain joins TRBV5-4 to TRBJ2-5; TRBD2 matches 13 bases. The CDR3 is 15 residues long. Germline V gene lookup returns CDR1 SGHNT and CDR2 YYREEE (reference sequence). V lost 3 bases and J lost 7; bases outside the gene matches: 6. The CDR3 sequence: CASSSTLAGGVTQYF. CDR3 DNA: TGTGCCAGCAGCTCCACACTAGCGGGGGGGGTGACCCAGTACTTC.

A few counts support this clone. J is TRBJ2-1 and V is TRBV29-1; D ambiguous. Germline V gives CDR1 SQVTM, CDR2 ANQGSEA. Trimming left V 4 bases short and J 5 bases short, with 9 bases between. The CDR3 runs 12 residues. DNA of the CDR3: TGCAGCGTTGGATACAGTAACAATGAGCAGTTCTTC. Protein sequence: CSVGYSNNEQFF.

V gene TRBV28 combines with J gene TRBJ1-5, with 12 bases that match TRBD1. Germline V lookup: CDR1 MDHEN, CDR2 SYDVKM. V dropped 6 bases and J dropped 6; count of bases not matched to a gene: 6. The CDR3 runs to 15 residues. DNA for the CDR3: TGTGCCAGCAGCTCCGGGACAGGGGGCCCTCAGCCCCAGCATTTT. Translation gives CASSSGTGGPQPQHF.

CDR3 protein: CASSLMTPWQGTSPLHF. The CDR3 DNA is TGTGCCAGCAGTTTAATGACCCCTTGGCAGGGGACTTCACCCCTCCACTTT. J is TRBJ1-6 and V is TRBV28, with D tentatively TRBD1 (6 bases). The V end was cut by 2 bases, the J end by 9 bases, with 20 bases between. CDR1 and CDR2 from the germline V gene are MDHEN and SYDVKM. This CDR3 has 17 amino acids.

The chain is built from TRBV5-6 and TRBJ1-1, with D possibly TRBD1 on 5 matching bases. Trimming removed 6 bases from V and 3 bases from J, with 18 bases in between. This CDR3 contains 15 residues. Germline V CDR1 and CDR2: SGHDT, YYEEEE. CDR3 DNA: TGTGCCAGCATCGGACAAGGAAAAAGGGACACTGAAGCTTTCTTT. Its translation: CASIGQGKRDTEAFF.

This clone was observed a handful of times. V and J are TRBV5-1 and TRBJ1-5; 10 nucleotides agree with TRBD1. In germline, CDR1 is SGHRS, CDR2 YFSETQ. V trimming: 0 bases; J trimming: 4 bases; junction bases outside the gene matches: 1. The CDR3 runs to 15 residues. CDR3 bases: TGCGCCAGCAGCTTGGAGGGACAGGGGAATCAGCCCCAGCATTTT. It encodes CASSLEGQGNQPQHF. Full variable domain (rest looked up from reference TRBV5-1 and TRBJ1-5): KAGVTQTPRYLIKTRGQQVTLSCSPISGHRSVSWYQQTPGQGLQFLFEYFSETQRNKGNFPGRFSGRQFSNSRSEMNVSTLELGDSALYLCASSLEGQGNQPQHFGDGTRLSIL.

The chain couples TRBV28 to TRBJ1-2, with TRBD1 matching over 7 bases. The CDR3 loop spans 14 amino acids. Germline loops: CDR1 MDHEN, CDR2 SYDVKM. V lost 5 bases and J lost 9; bases outside the gene matches: 12. This chain's CDR3 is CASSPGGVLSSYTF. The CDR3 nucleotides are TGTGCCAGCAGTCCAGGGGGAGTGTTAAGTAGCTACACCTTC.

This clone was seen once. As DNA, the CDR3 is TGTGCCAGCAGTTCCCGAAGGGACATTACCTCTGGGGCCAACGTCCTGACTTTC. The encoded protein is CASSSRRDITSGANVLTF. The chain employs TRBV6-2 or TRBV6-3 and TRBJ2-6, with D tentatively TRBD1 (6 bases). The germline V gene encodes CDR1 MNHEY and CDR2 SVGEGT. This CDR3 comprises 18 residues. Trimming removed 4 bases at V and 0 bases at J, with 16 bases between.

The chain joins TRBV5-6 to TRBJ1-6; TRBD1 is a possible D gene (5 bases). This CDR3 is 14 amino acids long. V was cut by 2 bases and J by 7 bases, with 10 bases left in between. CDR1 and CDR2 (germline): SGHDT, YYEEEE. CDR3 residues: CASSFGGKNSPLHF. The CDR3 DNA follows: TGTGCCAGCAGCTTCGGGGGGAAGAATTCACCCCTCCACTTT.

The chain couples TRBV3-1 (or the pseudogene TRBV3-2) to TRBJ1-2; TRBD1 might be the D (5 bases). Deletions cut 1 base from V and 5 bases from J, with 8 bases between. This CDR3 contains 13 residues. Germline V gene sequence: CDR1 LGHDT, CDR2 YNNKEL (reference sequence). The CDR3, as DNA: TGTGCCAGCAGCCAAGGGTCAGGGTATGGCTACACCTTC. It yields the protein CASSQGSGYGYTF.

DNA for the CDR3: TGTGCCAGCAGCTTTGGGCAGTCTAGCGGCTACACCTTC. Protein product: CASSFGQSSGYTF. The V and J genes are TRBV7-2 and TRBJ1-2, with no clear D. CDR1 is SGHTA, CDR2 FQGNSA, per germline. V lost 3 bases and J 8 bases, leaving 13 bases between the germline ends. The CDR3 sequence is 13 residues long.

The chain combines TRBV3-1 (or the pseudogene TRBV3-2) with TRBJ1-5; possible D gene TRBD1, 5 bases. CDR1 and CDR2 (germline): LGHDT, YNNKEL (reference sequence). With 1 base removed from V and 4 bases from J, the gap between germline ends came to 20 bases. The length of the CDR3 is 18 residues. The CDR3 DNA reads as TGTGCCAGCAGCCAAGCGGCCGGGACCCTTGGGGGGAATCAGCCCCAGCATTTT. Translated, it gives CASSQAAGTLGGNQPQHF.

There are a few counts of this clone. This chain uses TRBV5-5 with TRBJ1-1, with a tentative D call TRBD1 (6 bases). The CDR3 is made up of 13 amino acids. Germline V gene sequence: CDR1 SGHKS, CDR2 YYEKEE (reference sequence). V was clipped by 4 bases and J by 1 base, with 8 bases between them. This chain's CDR3 is CASSRTANTEAFF. CDR3 sequence (DNA): TGTGCCAGCAGCCGGACAGCGAACACTGAAGCTTTCTTT.